This passage covers 11 T cell receptor beta chains from one sample sequenced in a study of T cell clonality in common variable immunodeficiency. Measured with immunoSEQ multiplex PCR; TCRdb has only the in-frame clones, and not every one. The specimen has 40,000 to 45,000 clones, none found just once. The sequencing input was peripheral blood mononuclear cells. The receptors stem from a person aged 18-70 years in good health.

This clone has a count of ten or more. Read sequence stops 3 residues before the CDR3 end, and the germline J gene provides the missing end. The chain joins TRBV5-4 to TRBJ1-2; weak D call: TRBD1 (6 bases). Per germline, CDR1 SGHNT and CDR2 YYREEE (reference sequence). This CDR3 is 15 amino acids long. Trimming shortened V by 0 bases and J by 6 bases, and 15 bases separated the two germline ends. The CDR3 sequence: CASSLGFGGANGYTF. The DNA read from the CDR3 is TGTGCCAGCAGCTTGGGGTTTGGGGGGGCGAATGGC.

This clone appeared many times. With the read ending 3 residues before the CDR3 end, the germline J gene is used to fill in that end. The rearrangement links TRBV6-2 or TRBV6-3 to TRBJ2-1, with D maybe TRBD2 (7 bases). From germline, CDR1 is MNHEY and CDR2 SVGEGT. The CDR3 runs 13 residues. V was trimmed by 2 bases and J by 7 bases, leaving 9 bases between them. The CDR3 reads CASSYGRGNEQFF. The sequenced part of the CDR3 DNA is TGTGCCAGCAGTTACGGGAGGGGGAATGAG.

This clone was counted at least ten times. The CDR3 goes on 3 residues after the read ends, and that part is filled in from the germline J gene. The rearrangement links TRBV19 to TRBJ2-1, with TRBD1 matching over 7 bases. Germline CDR1 reads LNHDA; CDR2 reads SQIVND (reference sequence). This CDR3 spans 16 amino acids. The junction had 8 bases not matched to a gene; V was cut back by 6 bases and J by 0 bases. The CDR3 bases that were read are TGTGCCAGTAGCGGGACAGCCAGGAGCTCCTACAATGAG. Translating gives CASSGTARSSYNE. The entire CDR3 protein reads CASSGTARSSYNEQFF.

At least ten counts were recorded for this clone. The read falls 3 residues short of the CDR3 end, and the missing part is taken from the germline J gene. The chain joins TRBV7-9 to TRBJ2-7, with D possibly matching TRBD2 (5 bases). Trimming cost V 6 bases and J 2 bases, with 11 bases left between them. The length of the CDR3 is 13 residues. Looked up from germline, CDR1 is SEHNR and CDR2 is FQNEAQ (reference sequence). The CDR3 spells CASSGTRAYEQYF. The DNA read from the CDR3 is TGTGCCAGCAGTGGCACGAGGGCCTACGAG.

This clone showed up many times. Sequence at one end of the junction differs from germline and may be a read error. The DNA ends 3 residues before the CDR3 does, and the rest of the CDR3 is filled in from the germline J gene. The rearrangement joins TRBV5-6 to TRBJ1-1; D is perhaps TRBD1 (5 bases). Germline assignment: CDR1 SGHDT and CDR2 YYEEEE. This CDR3 spans 13 amino acids. CDR3 bases read: TGTGCCAGCACCACGGACACCAACAGTGAA. Translation gives CASTTDTNSE. Given in full, the CDR3 is CASTTDTNSEAFF.

This clone has a count of ten or more. Germline is not matched at one junction end, which may reflect a read error. The read halts 3 residues ahead of the CDR3 end, with the missing end drawn from the germline J gene. This chain uses TRBV4-1 with TRBJ2-4; D might be TRBD1 or TRBD2, each matching 5 bases. The germline V gene encodes CDR1 MGHRA and CDR2 YSYEKL. The CDR3 contains 15 residues. The CDR3 DNA, read in part, is TGCACCAGCAGCCAAGCGAGAGGGGCGAGAAACATT. Its translation is CTSSQARGARNI. The complete CDR3 protein is CTSSQARGARNIQYF.

This clone was counted at least ten times. Read data end 3 residues before the CDR3 end; the end is taken from the germline J gene. The rearrangement uses TRBV2 and TRBJ2-7, with unresolved D. V lost 5 bases to trimming and J lost 0 bases, with 2 bases between them. This CDR3 spans 11 amino acids. The V gene's germline CDR1 is SNHLY and CDR2 FYNNEI. The DNA read from the CDR3 is TGTGCCAGCAGTTACTCCTACGAG. The encoded protein is CASSYSYE. The entire CDR3 sequence reads CASSYSYEQYF.

The table lists this clone with many counts. The read ends 3 residues before the CDR3 terminus; that terminus is restored from the germline J gene. The J gene is TRBJ2-7, the V gene TRBV6-1, with TRBD2 identical over 7 bases. Per the germline V gene, CDR1 is MNHNS and CDR2 is SASEGT. This CDR3 spans 16 amino acids. Trimming removed 1 base from V and 1 base from J; junction bases left unmatched: 7. The part of the CDR3 DNA that was read is TGTGCCAGCAGTGAAGGAGACGGGGAGGGATCCTACGAG. Translated, it gives CASSEGDGEGSYE. The full CDR3 sequence reads CASSEGDGEGSYEQYF.

This clone was detected ten times or more. The DNA ends 3 residues before the CDR3 does, and the rest of the CDR3 is filled in from the germline J gene. V is TRBV27 and J is TRBJ2-2; unclear D gene. CDR3 length: 14 residues. Per germline, CDR1 MNHEY and CDR2 SMNVEV (reference sequence). V was cut by 3 bases and J by 1 base, with 6 bases left in between. The CDR3 region is CASSFGRNTGELFF. The part of the CDR3 DNA that was read is TGTGCCAGCAGTTTTGGGCGGAACACCGGGGAG.

As to this clone: The CDR3 end lies 3 residues beyond the end of the read and is filled in from the germline J gene. J is TRBJ1-2 and V is TRBV5-6; D gene unclear. V lost 5 bases, J lost 1 base, and 15 bases lay in between. Germline loops: CDR1 SGHDT, CDR2 YYEEEE. The CDR3 sequence is 15 residues long. The CDR3 reads CASSTGLLVNYGYTF. The covered CDR3 bases are TGTGCCAGCAGTACGGGTCTATTAGTTAACTATGGC.

Ten or more counts support this clone. The sequenced fragment ends 3 residues before the CDR3 boundary, so the rest is inferred from the germline J gene. The chain has TRBV20-1 and TRBJ1-1, with 9 bases matching TRBD1. Germline V gene sequence: CDR1 DFQATT, CDR2 SNEGSKA (reference sequence). V was clipped by 0 bases and J by 1 base; unmatched bases: 6. This CDR3 has 16 residues. Incomplete CDR3 DNA: TGCAGTGCTAGAGAACCGGGACAGGGTCGGAACACTGAA. It translates to CSAREPGQGRNTE. The whole CDR3 reads CSAREPGQGRNTEAFF.